This is a list of T cell receptor beta chains from one sample in a study of cytomegalovirus exposure and HLA in healthy donors. TCRdb's copy holds only in-frame clones and misses some; the assay was immunoSEQ multiplex PCR. The table has some 130,000 clones, 84% seen once. Sequenced: PBMCs. The receptors come from a man in his forties or fifties in good health and CMV-seronegative. The CDR3 runs from the conserved cysteine through the conserved F or W. The D gene is left open where the match is weak. Rows may omit the clone size; those that give it use once, few, many or a size class.

CDR3aa: CASSQVSQETQYF
CDR3nt: TGCGCCAGCAGCCAAGTCAGTCAAGAGACCCAGTACTTC
abundance: -
d_gene: -
j_gene: TRBJ2-5
v_gene: TRBV4-1

CDR3aa: CASSYSAGGYNEQFF
CDR3nt: TGTGCCAGCAGTTACTCGGCGGGGGGGTACAATGAGCAGTTCTTC
abundance: -
d_gene: TRBD2
j_gene: TRBJ2-1
v_gene: TRBV6-5

CDR3aa: CASSQRVRTDTQYF
CDR3nt: TGCGCCAGCAGCCAACGGGTCCGCACAGATACGCAGTATTTT
abundance: -
d_gene: -
j_gene: TRBJ2-3
v_gene: TRBV4-1

CDR3aa: CASSPGQGTDTQYF
CDR3nt: TGTGCCAGCAGCCCGGGACAGGGCACAGATACGCAGTATTTT
abundance: -
d_gene: TRBD1
j_gene: TRBJ2-3
v_gene: TRBV7-6

CDR3aa: CAGEEDGETQYF
CDR3nt: TGTGCCGGAGAAGAGGATGGAGAGACCCAGTACTTC
abundance: -
d_gene: -
j_gene: TRBJ2-5
v_gene: TRBV2

CDR3aa: CASSLRTGNSPLHF
CDR3nt: TGTGCCAGCAGCTTAAGGACAGGGAATTCACCCCTCCACTTT
abundance: -
d_gene: TRBD1
j_gene: TRBJ1-6
v_gene: TRBV7-2

CDR3aa: CARRQGGEKLFF
CDR3nt: TGTGCCAGGAGACAGGGAGGTGAAAAACTGTTTTTT
abundance: few
d_gene: TRBD1
j_gene: TRBJ1-4
v_gene: TRBV2

CDR3aa: CASSVYQQGAETQYF
CDR3nt: TGTGCCAGCAGTGTCTATCAACAGGGGGCAGAGACCCAGTACTTC
abundance: -
d_gene: TRBD1
j_gene: TRBJ2-5
v_gene: TRBV2

CDR3aa: CASSYGGAPNTGELFF
CDR3nt: TGTGCCAGCAGTTACGGCGGGGCGCCGAACACCGGGGAGCTGTTTTTT
abundance: -
d_gene: -
j_gene: TRBJ2-2
v_gene: TRBV6-5

CDR3aa: CASSQQGAGSAYNEQFF
CDR3nt: TGTGCCAGCAGTCAACAGGGGGCTGGTAGTGCCTACAATGAGCAGTTCTTC
abundance: -
d_gene: TRBD1
j_gene: TRBJ2-1
v_gene: TRBV7-2

CDR3aa: CASSFYTGNTEAFF
CDR3nt: TGTGCCAGCAGCTTTTACACGGGAAACACTGAAGCTTTCTTT
abundance: few
d_gene: -
j_gene: TRBJ1-1
v_gene: TRBV5-6

CDR3aa: CASNNRGSNYGYTF
CDR3nt: TGTGCCAGCAACAACAGGGGGTCTAACTATGGCTACACCTTC
abundance: -
d_gene: TRBD1
j_gene: TRBJ1-2
v_gene: TRBV5-6

CDR3aa: CAWSVLSDTEAFF
CDR3nt: TGTGCCTGGAGTGTCCTCAGCGACACTGAAGCTTTCTTT
abundance: -
d_gene: -
j_gene: TRBJ1-1
v_gene: TRBV30

CDR3aa: CASSLGREAKNIQYF
CDR3nt: TGTGCCAGCAGCTTGGGCCGGGAGGCCAAAAACATTCAGTACTTC
abundance: -
d_gene: -
j_gene: TRBJ2-4
v_gene: TRBV5-4

CDR3aa: CASSAGGRSLDTQYF
CDR3nt: TGCGCCAGCAGCGCCGGGGGACGATCTTTAGATACGCAGTATTTT
abundance: once
d_gene: -
j_gene: TRBJ2-3
v_gene: TRBV5-1

CDR3aa: CASSVDRGGQPQHF
CDR3nt: TGTGCCAGCAGTGTGGACAGGGGAGGTCAGCCCCAGCATTTT
abundance: -
d_gene: TRBD1
j_gene: TRBJ1-5
v_gene: TRBV6-1

CDR3aa: CASSQHTPGQGYTF
CDR3nt: TGTGCCAGCAGTCAGCATACCCCGGGACAGGGTTACACCTTC
abundance: -
d_gene: TRBD1
j_gene: TRBJ1-2
v_gene: TRBV6-5

CDR3aa: CASRAFGGTRNEKLFF
CDR3nt: TGTGCCAGCAGGGCTTTTGGGGGGACCCGCAATGAAAAACTGTTTTTT
abundance: -
d_gene: -
j_gene: TRBJ1-4
v_gene: TRBV2